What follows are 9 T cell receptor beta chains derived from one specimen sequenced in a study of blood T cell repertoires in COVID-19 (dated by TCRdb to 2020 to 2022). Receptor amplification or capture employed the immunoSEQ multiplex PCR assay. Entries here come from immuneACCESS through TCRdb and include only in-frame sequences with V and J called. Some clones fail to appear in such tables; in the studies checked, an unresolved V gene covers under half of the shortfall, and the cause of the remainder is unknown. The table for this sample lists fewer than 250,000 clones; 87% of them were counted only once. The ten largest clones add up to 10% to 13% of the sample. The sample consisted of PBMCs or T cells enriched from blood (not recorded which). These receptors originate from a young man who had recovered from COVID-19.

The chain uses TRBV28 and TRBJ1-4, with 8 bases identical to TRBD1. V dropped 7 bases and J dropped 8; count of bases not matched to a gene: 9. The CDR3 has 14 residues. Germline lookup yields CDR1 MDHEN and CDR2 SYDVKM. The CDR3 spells CASTNPGQAEKLFF. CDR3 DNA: TGTGCCAGCACCAACCCGGGACAGGCGGAAAAACTGTTTTTT. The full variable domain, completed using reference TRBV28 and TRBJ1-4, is DVKVTQSSRYLVKRTGEKVFLECVQDMDHENMFWYRQDPGLGLRLIYFSYDVKMKEKGDIPEGYSVSREKKERFSLILESASTNQTSMYLCASTNPGQAEKLFFGSGTQLSVL.

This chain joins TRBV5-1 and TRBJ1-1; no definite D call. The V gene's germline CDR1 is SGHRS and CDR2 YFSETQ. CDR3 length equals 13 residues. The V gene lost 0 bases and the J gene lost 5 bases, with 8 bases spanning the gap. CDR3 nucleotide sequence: TGCGCCAGCAGCTTGGACCTAGCGACTGAAGCTTTCTTT. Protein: CASSLDLATEAFF.

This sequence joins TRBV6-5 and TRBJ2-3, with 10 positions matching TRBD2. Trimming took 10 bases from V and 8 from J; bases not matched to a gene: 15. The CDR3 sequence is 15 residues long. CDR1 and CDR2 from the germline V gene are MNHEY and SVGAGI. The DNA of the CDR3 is TGTGCCACTACCGATCTAGCGGGGGCTCAAGTTACGCAGTATTTT. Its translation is CATTDLAGAQVTQYF.

CDR3 DNA sequence: TGTGCCAGCAGCTGGGCCCTCAATGAGCAGTTCTTC. Translating gives CASSWALNEQFF. V gene TRBV7-9 combines with J gene TRBJ2-1; D is unclear. The germline V gene has CDR1 SEHNR and CDR2 FQNEAQ (reference sequence). Trimming took off 4 bases at V and 6 bases at J, with 7 bases between the two ends. This CDR3 has 12 residues. The variable domain in full, completed from reference TRBV7-9 and TRBJ2-1, reads DTGVSQNPRHKITKRGQNVTFRCDPISEHNRLYWYRQTLGQGPEFLTYFQNEAQLEKSRLLSDRFSAERPKGSFSTLEIQRTEQGDSAMYLCASSWALNEQFFGPGTRLTVL.

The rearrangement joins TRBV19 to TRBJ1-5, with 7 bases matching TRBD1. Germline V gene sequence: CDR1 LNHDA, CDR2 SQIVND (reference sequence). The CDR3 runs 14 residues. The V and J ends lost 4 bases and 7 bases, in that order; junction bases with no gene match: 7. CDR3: CASSKDRFDQPQHF. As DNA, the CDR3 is TGTGCCAGTAGTAAGGACAGGTTTGACCAGCCCCAGCATTTT. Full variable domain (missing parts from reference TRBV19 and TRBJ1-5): DGGITQSPKYLFRKEGQNVTLSCEQNLNHDAMYWYRQDPGQGLRLIYYSQIVNDFQKGDIAEGYSVSREKKESFPLTVTSAQKNPTAFYLCASSKDRFDQPQHFGDGTRLSIL.

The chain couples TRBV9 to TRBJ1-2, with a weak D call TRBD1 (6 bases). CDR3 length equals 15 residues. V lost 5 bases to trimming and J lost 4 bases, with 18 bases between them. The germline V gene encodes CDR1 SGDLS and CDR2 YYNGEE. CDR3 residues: CASREYSWGPYGYTF. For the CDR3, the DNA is TGTGCCAGCAGAGAATATTCATGGGGGCCCTATGGCTACACCTTC.

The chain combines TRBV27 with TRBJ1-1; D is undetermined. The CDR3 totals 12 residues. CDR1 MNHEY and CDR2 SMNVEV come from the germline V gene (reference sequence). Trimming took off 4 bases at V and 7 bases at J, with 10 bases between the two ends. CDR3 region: CASSSSHSEAFF. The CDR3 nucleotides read TGTGCCAGCAGTTCCTCCCATAGTGAAGCTTTCTTT.

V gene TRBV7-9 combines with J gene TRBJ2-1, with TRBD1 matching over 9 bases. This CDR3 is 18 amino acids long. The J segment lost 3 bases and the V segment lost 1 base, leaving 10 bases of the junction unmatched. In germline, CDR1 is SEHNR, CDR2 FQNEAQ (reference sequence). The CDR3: CASSLVRLTGGVYNEQFF. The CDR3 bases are TGTGCCAGCAGCTTAGTCAGATTGACAGGGGGAGTCTACAATGAGCAGTTCTTC. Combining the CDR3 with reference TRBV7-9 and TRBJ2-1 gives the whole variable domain DTGVSQNPRHKITKRGQNVTFRCDPISEHNRLYWYRQTLGQGPEFLTYFQNEAQLEKSRLLSDRFSAERPKGSFSTLEIQRTEQGDSAMYLCASSLVRLTGGVYNEQFFGPGTRLTVL.

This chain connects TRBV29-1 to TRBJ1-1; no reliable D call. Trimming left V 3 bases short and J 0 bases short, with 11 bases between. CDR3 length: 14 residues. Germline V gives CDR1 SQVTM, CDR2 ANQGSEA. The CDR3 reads CSVDPSRLNTEAFF. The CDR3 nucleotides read TGCAGCGTTGATCCCTCCAGGCTGAACACTGAAGCTTTCTTT. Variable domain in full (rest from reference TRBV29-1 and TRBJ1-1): SAVISQKPSRDICQRGTSLTIQCQVDSQVTMMFWYRQQPGQSLTLIATANQGSEATYESGFVIDKFPISRPNLTFSTLTVSNMSPEDSSIYLCSVDPSRLNTEAFFGQGTRLTVV.